This T cell receptor beta chain emerged from a study of blood T cell repertoires in COVID-19. TCRdb keeps only in-frame clones here, not all; method: immunoSEQ multiplex PCR. This sample carries about 170,000 clones, approximately 88% of them seen once, and the ten largest clones take roughly 9%. CDR1 and CDR2 (germline): MNHEY, SVGAGI. Trimming took off 3 bases at V and 0 bases at J, with 13 bases between the two ends. This CDR3 region has 16 residues. This clone was recorded only once. The chain combines TRBV6-5 with TRBJ2-3; a weak D match, TRBD1 (6 bases). The source is a woman over 75 with active or convalescent COVID-19. Sequencing used peripheral blood. DNA of the CDR3: TGTGCCAGCAGTTATAGGGGGACCCTAAGCACAGATACGCAGTATTTT. It specifies CASSYRGTLSTDTQYF.